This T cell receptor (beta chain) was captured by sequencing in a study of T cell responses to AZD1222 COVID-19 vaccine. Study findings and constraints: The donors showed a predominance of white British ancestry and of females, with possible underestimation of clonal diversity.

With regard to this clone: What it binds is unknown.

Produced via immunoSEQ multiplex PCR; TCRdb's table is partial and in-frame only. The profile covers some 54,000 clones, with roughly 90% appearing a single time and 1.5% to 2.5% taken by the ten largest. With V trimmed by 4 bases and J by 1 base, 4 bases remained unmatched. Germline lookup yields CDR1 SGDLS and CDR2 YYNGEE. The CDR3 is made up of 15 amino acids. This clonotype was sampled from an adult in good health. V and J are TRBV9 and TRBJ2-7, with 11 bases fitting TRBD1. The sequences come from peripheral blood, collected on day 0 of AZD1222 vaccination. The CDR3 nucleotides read TGTGCCAGCAGCCCCGGACAGGGGGCTTCCTACGAGCAGTACTTC. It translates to CASSPGQGASYEQYF. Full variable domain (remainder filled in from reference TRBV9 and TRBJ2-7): DSGVTQTPKHLITATGQRVTLRCSPRSGDLSVYWYQQSLDQGLQFLIQYYNGEERAKGNILERFSAQQFPDLHSELNLSSLELGDSALYFCASSPGQGASYEQYFGPGTRLTVT.